The 27 T cell receptor beta chains given below trace back to one sample, sequenced in a study of OX40 agonist ivuxolimab in advanced cancers. This table comes from immunoSEQ multiplex PCR, and its TCRdb copy is limited to in-frame clones, with some not included. Of tens of thousands of clones listed, 85% are singletons. Sequencing used CD4+ or CD8+ T cells sorted from blood, obtained in a trial of the OX40 agonist ivuxolimab. Source of these receptors: an adult with an advanced solid tumor such as melanoma, head and neck, liver or kidney cancer.

V is TRBV19 and J is TRBJ2-5; D is perhaps TRBD1 (6 bases). The ends were cut back, 1 base at V and 6 bases at J, with 12 bases in the middle. This CDR3 is built from 14 residues. Germline V CDR1 and CDR2: LNHDA, SQIVND (reference sequence). The CDR3 protein is CASSIGGQGKTQYF. DNA for the CDR3: TGTGCCAGTAGTATAGGGGGGCAGGGCAAGACCCAGTACTTC.

Written as DNA, the CDR3 is TGTGCCACTAATCAGGGGGCTACTCATAATTCACCCCTCCACTTT. It yields the protein CATNQGATHNSPLHF. The gene calls are TRBV6-5 and TRBJ1-6, with 8 bases identical to TRBD1. Per germline, CDR1 MNHEY and CDR2 SVGAGI. V lost 10 bases to trimming and J lost 5 bases; unmatched junction nucleotides: 10. This CDR3 comprises 15 residues.

The table lists this clone with a count of one. The chain employs TRBV10-3 and TRBJ1-4; D not resolved. This CDR3 region has 13 residues. Germline CDR1 ENHRY, CDR2 SYGVKD. The V end was cut by 1 base, the J end by 6 bases, with 6 bases between. For the CDR3, the DNA is TGTGCCATCAGTGAGTGGGGTTATGAAAAACTGTTTTTT. This gives the protein CAISEWGYEKLFF.

This clone showed up just a few times. The J gene is TRBJ1-1, the V gene TRBV7-2, with a possible D match to TRBD1 (6 bases). The CDR3 totals 13 residues. Per the germline V gene, CDR1 is SGHTA and CDR2 is FQGNSA. With 4 bases removed from V and 4 bases from J, the gap between germline ends came to 10 bases. The CDR3 nucleotides are TGTGCCAGCAGCTCGGGACAAACCACTGAAGCTTTCTTT. Amino acids: CASSSGQTTEAFF.

This clone was picked up one time. The chain uses TRBV5-4 and TRBJ1-1; weak D call: TRBD1 (5 bases). This CDR3 region has 14 residues. Looked up from germline, CDR1 is SGHNT and CDR2 is YYREEE (reference sequence). V was trimmed by 4 bases and J by 5 bases, leaving 15 bases between them. As DNA, the CDR3 is TGTGCCAGCAGCCCTGGCCAGGGACGGACTGAAGCTTTCTTT. Translating it yields CASSPGQGRTEAFF.

CDR3 DNA sequence: TGTGCCAGCAGCTTGGGCCAGGGAGAGACCCAGTACTTC. This sequence encodes CASSLGQGETQYF. The chain employs TRBV7-9 and TRBJ2-5; possible D gene TRBD1, 5 bases. V lost 3 bases and J 4 bases, leaving 9 bases between the germline ends. The CDR3 runs to 13 residues. Germline loops: CDR1 SEHNR, CDR2 FQNEAQ (reference sequence).

This chain links TRBV7-9 with TRBJ1-2, with D possibly TRBD1 on 5 matching bases. This CDR3 contains 13 residues. Germline assignment: CDR1 SEHNR and CDR2 FQNEAQ (reference sequence). V lost 1 base and J 4 bases, leaving 7 bases between the germline ends. CDR3 in DNA: TGTGCCAGCAGCTTAGGAGGGGTCTATGGCTACACCTTC. This encodes CASSLGGVYGYTF.

The chain joins TRBV28 to TRBJ2-6; D is unclear. The CDR3 consists of 14 residues. The V and J ends lost 7 bases and 2 bases respectively, with 9 bases between them. Germline V gene data show CDR1 as MDHEN and CDR2 as SYDVKM. For the CDR3, the DNA is TGTGCCAGCACCCTTAACGCTGGGGCCAACGTCCTGACTTTC. It translates to CASTLNAGANVLTF.

This rearrangement joins TRBV10-3 to TRBJ2-5; perhaps TRBD1 as D (5 bases). The CDR3 is 13 residues long. Deletions cut 7 bases from V and 1 base from J, with 10 bases between. Germline-derived CDR1 and CDR2 are ENHRY and SYGVKD. The CDR3 sequence is CAINPGSQETQYF. As DNA, the CDR3 is TGTGCCATCAACCCAGGGTCCCAAGAGACCCAGTACTTC.

J is TRBJ1-6 and V is TRBV12-2; TRBD1 is the table's D call and was not checked against the DNA. TRBV12-2 is listed as a pseudogene. This CDR3 contains 17 residues. CDR3 sequence (DNA): TGTGCAAGTCGCAGGCAAGGACAGGGAAGAATGGATTCACCCCTCCACTTT. This gives the protein CASRRQGQGRMDSPLHF.

This clone has only a few counts. The rearrangement joins TRBV14 to TRBJ2-7; no reliable D call. V dropped 4 bases and J dropped 4 bases, with 5 bases sitting between them. Germline CDR1 is SGHDN and CDR2 is FVKESK. CDR3 length equals 11 residues. As DNA, the CDR3 is TGTGCCAGCAGCCCTGGGTACGAGCAGTACTTC. Translated, it gives CASSPGYEQYF. The variable domain in full, with the rest retrieved from reference TRBV14 and TRBJ2-7, is EAGVTQFPSHSVIEKGQTVTLRCDPISGHDNLYWYRRVMGKEIKFLLHFVKESKQDESGMPNNRFLAERTGGTYSTLKVQPAELEDSGVYFCASSPGYEQYFGPGTRLTVT.

The chain carries TRBV6-5 and TRBJ1-2; 9 nucleotides align to TRBD1. Germline lookup yields CDR1 MNHEY and CDR2 SVGAGI. Trimming cost V 6 bases and J 4 bases; bases outside gene matches: 6. The CDR3 covers 14 residues. The CDR3 here is CASRGQGMPYGYTF. The CDR3, as DNA: TGTGCCAGCAGAGGACAGGGGATGCCCTATGGCTACACCTTC.

V and J are TRBV2 and TRBJ2-1; 11 bases line up with TRBD2. The CDR3 length is 15 residues. The germline V gene encodes CDR1 SNHLY and CDR2 FYNNEI. V was pared by 6 bases and J by 7 bases, with 8 bases of the junction left unmatched. The CDR3 loop reads CASRPGLAGVNEQFF. DNA for the CDR3: TGTGCCAGCAGGCCCGGACTAGCGGGTGTTAATGAGCAGTTCTTC.

The V gene is TRBV13, the J gene TRBJ2-7; D is undetermined. V lost 1 base and J 0 bases, leaving 13 bases between the germline ends. The CDR3 is made up of 16 amino acids. Per the germline V gene, CDR1 is PRHDT and CDR2 is FYEKMQ (reference sequence). DNA for the CDR3: TGTGCCAGCAGCTTAGTAGGTGGACCCAACTCCTACGAGCAGTACTTC. Protein product: CASSLVGGPNSYEQYF.

V is TRBV19 and J is TRBJ2-5, with D possibly matching TRBD2 (5 bases). This CDR3 comprises 14 residues. Trimming pared 5 bases from V and 4 bases from J, leaving 14 bases between. Germline V gene lookup returns CDR1 LNHDA and CDR2 SQIVND (reference sequence). The CDR3 here is CASSHGEFRETQYF. CDR3 sequence (DNA): TGTGCCAGTAGTCACGGGGAGTTCCGAGAGACCCAGTACTTC.

The chain has TRBV2 and TRBJ1-1; 11 bases align to TRBD1. Germline-derived CDR1 and CDR2 are SNHLY and FYNNEI. This CDR3 is built from 15 residues. With V trimmed by 6 bases and J by 7 bases, 10 bases remained unmatched. The CDR3, as DNA: TGTGCCAGCAGAGCGGACAGGGGGCTTGGCGGTGAAGCTTTCTTT. Protein: CASRADRGLGGEAFF.

The chain is built from TRBV5-1 and TRBJ2-3, with TRBD2 identical over 7 bases. V lost 0 bases and J lost 1; bases outside the gene matches: 5. Germline CDR1 reads SGHRS; CDR2 reads YFSETQ. CDR3 length equals 16 residues. The CDR3, as DNA: TGCGCCAGCAGCTTGGGAGCGGGGACCCGCACAGATACGCAGTATTTT. This gives the protein CASSLGAGTRTDTQYF.

This sequence joins TRBV11-2 and TRBJ2-7; D not resolved. The germline V and J ends were trimmed by 4 bases and 0 bases, with 4 bases remaining between them. Germline loops: CDR1 SGHAT, CDR2 FQNNGV. This CDR3 spans 12 amino acids. The CDR3: CASSSGSYEQYF. In nucleotides, the CDR3 is TGTGCCAGCAGCTCCGGCTCCTACGAGCAGTACTTC.

The chain couples TRBV5-1 to TRBJ1-6; D uncertain. The V gene's germline CDR1 is SGHRS and CDR2 YFSETQ. The CDR3 length is 16 residues. Trimming cost V 0 bases and J 0 bases, with 7 bases left between them. The CDR3 DNA sequence: TGCGCCAGCAGCTTGGGACCGAGCTCCTATAATTCACCCCTCCACTTT. Residues: CASSLGPSSYNSPLHF.

With respect to this clone: The DNA is left out, because the CDR3 cannot be placed on it with certainty; the CDR3 is given as TCRdb lists it. CDR3 sequence: CASSSSGGRRAFF. The chain uses TRBV27 and TRBJ1-1. Germline V gene data show CDR1 as MNHEY and CDR2 as SMNVEV (reference sequence). The CDR3 has 13 residues if both end residues are counted.

V is TRBV9 and J is TRBJ2-3; D gene ambiguous. The germline gives CDR1 SGDLS, CDR2 YYNGEE. This CDR3 has 13 residues. Trimming removed 4 bases at V and 0 bases at J, with 6 bases between. In DNA form, the CDR3 reads TGTGCCAGCAGCCCTATAAGCACAGATACGCAGTATTTT. This sequence encodes CASSPISTDTQYF.

V is TRBV5-1 and J is TRBJ2-6, with 7 positions matching TRBD1. The CDR3 runs to 16 residues. The germline V gene encodes CDR1 SGHRS and CDR2 YFSETQ. The trim removed 4 bases at V and 0 bases at J, leaving 4 bases unmatched. The CDR3 nucleotides read TGCGCCAGCAGCACGGGACAGACCTCTGGGGCCAACGTCCTGACTTTC. It encodes CASSTGQTSGANVLTF. Together with reference TRBV5-1 and TRBJ2-6, the CDR3 gives the full variable domain: KAGVTQTPRYLIKTRGQQVTLSCSPISGHRSVSWYQQTPGQGLQFLFEYFSETQRNKGNFPGRFSGRQFSNSRSEMNVSTLELGDSALYLCASSTGQTSGANVLTFGAGSRLTVL.

The chain carries TRBV10-3 and TRBJ2-3, with 10 bases matching TRBD2. The J segment lost 8 bases and the V segment lost 4 bases, leaving 9 bases of the junction unmatched. Germline V gene data show CDR1 as ENHRY and CDR2 as SYGVKD. The CDR3 is 15 residues long. CDR3 in amino acids: CAISGTSGPGGTQYF. In DNA form, the CDR3 reads TGTGCCATCAGTGGGACTAGCGGTCCGGGTGGTACGCAGTATTTT.

On this clone: The same CDR3 is also encoded by other DNA sequences in this sample. This chain connects TRBV5-1 to TRBJ2-6, with a tentative D call TRBD1 (6 bases). Germline loops: CDR1 SGHRS, CDR2 YFSETQ. V lost 4 bases to trimming and J lost 2 bases, with 10 bases between them. This CDR3 has 15 residues. The CDR3 region has the DNA TGCGCCAGCAGCCTACAGGGTGCTGGGGCCAACGTCCTGACTTTC. This codes for CASSLQGAGANVLTF.

The rearrangement links TRBV5-1 to TRBJ2-1; 10 bases map to TRBD2. CDR1 is SGHRS and CDR2 is YFSETQ in the germline V gene. CDR3 length: 14 residues. V lost 0 bases, J lost 10 bases, and 4 bases stayed unmatched. CDR3 coding DNA: TGCGCCAGCAGCTTGGCTGCGACTAGCGGGGAGCAGTTCTTC. This encodes CASSLAATSGEQFF.

The chain couples TRBV6-5 to TRBJ2-1; weak D call: TRBD1 (6 bases). V lost 5 bases and J 4 bases, leaving 12 bases between the germline ends. The CDR3 is 14 residues long. Germline-derived CDR1 and CDR2 are MNHEY and SVGAGI. CDR3 in DNA: TGTGCCAGCAGTCGGGACACCGCTTACAATGAGCAGTTCTTC. Residues: CASSRDTAYNEQFF.

In this sample, this clone turned up once. The chain employs TRBV5-4 and TRBJ1-3; D gene ambiguous. The CDR3 extends over 15 amino acids. The germline V and J ends were trimmed by 0 bases and 0 bases, with 7 bases remaining between them. Germline CDR1 reads SGHNT; CDR2 reads YYREEE (reference sequence). Written as DNA, the CDR3 is TGTGCCAGCAGCTTGGGGCCCCTCTCTGGAAACACCATATATTTT. This encodes CASSLGPLSGNTIYF. Combining the CDR3 with reference TRBV5-4 and TRBJ1-3 gives the whole variable domain ETGVTQSPTHLIKTRGQQVTLRCSSQSGHNTVSWYQQALGQGPQFIFQYYREEENGRGNFPPRFSGLQFPNYSSELNVNALELDDSALYLCASSLGPLSGNTIYFGEGSWLTVV.